These T cell receptor beta chains were read from a single sample in a study of blood T cell repertoires in COVID-19. Using immunoSEQ multiplex PCR, the repertoire was profiled, and TCRdb retains in-frame clones only, with some absent. The data show 25,000 to 30,000 clones, about four fifths seen once. Sequencing input: peripheral blood. Receptor source: an elderly woman with acute or convalescent COVID-19. CDR3s include the opening cysteine and the closing phenylalanine or tryptophan. A D gene is named only where the DNA matches it firmly. Clone size is shown for a subset of rows, as once, few, many or a class of expanded clone.

V gene,clone size,J gene,D gene,CDR3 length,CDR3 DNA,CDR3 protein
TRBV6-5,.,TRBJ1-1,.,14,TGTGCCAGCAGCCCCGGGCAGGGGATAGCTGAAGCTTTCTTT,CASSPGQGIAEAFF
TRBV27,.,TRBJ1-5,.,15,TGTGCCAGCAGTTTTTCAGGGGTTCGTCATCAGCCCCAGCATTTT,CASSFSGVRHQPQHF
TRBV4-3,.,TRBJ1-3,TRBD1,15,TGCGCCAGCAGCCACCGGACAGGGACTGGAAACACCATATATTTT,CASSHRTGTGNTIYF
TRBV3-1/TRBV3-2,once,TRBJ2-3,TRBD1,16,TGTGCCAGCAGTTCTGGCGGGACAGGGCACACAGATACGCAGTATTTT,CASSSGGTGHTDTQYF
TRBV2,.,TRBJ2-4,.,12,TGTGCCAGCAGTGAACTGGGCAACATTCAGTACTTC,CASSELGNIQYF
TRBV6-5,.,TRBJ2-3,TRBD2,15,TGTGCCAGCAAGAGGTCTAGCGGGATAACAGATACGCAGTATTTT,CASKRSSGITDTQYF
TRBV7-2,.,TRBJ2-5,TRBD2,16,TGTGCCAGCAGCTTAGTGGCTAGCGGGGGTAGAGAGACCCAGTACTTC,CASSLVASGGRETQYF
TRBV19,once,TRBJ1-2,.,14,TGTGCCAGCGTCCCGGGAAGCACTAACTATGGCTACACCTTC,CASVPGSTNYGYTF
TRBV28,once,TRBJ2-7,.,16,TGTGCCAGCAGTTTTGAAGGAACAGTCCTCTCGAACGAGCAGTACTTC,CASSFEGTVLSNEQYF
TRBV7-9,.,TRBJ1-5,.,14,TGTGCCAGCAGTCTAACAGGGATGGGACAGCCCCAGCATTTT,CASSLTGMGQPQHF
TRBV28,.,TRBJ2-7,TRBD2,22,TGTGCCAGCAGTTCTCCGCGGCGGGCTAGCGGAAACCTTGGGGCCCTTCCCTACGAGCAGTACTTC,CASSSPRRASGNLGALPYEQYF
TRBV28,.,TRBJ2-7,.,15,TGTGCCAGCCCCCCTAACGGGAGACCAAACTACGAGCAGTACTTC,CASPPNGRPNYEQYF
TRBV19,.,TRBJ2-1,TRBD2,15,TGTGCCAGTAGTTACTGGACTAGCGGAAACAATGAGCAGTTCTTC,CASSYWTSGNNEQFF
TRBV30,.,TRBJ1-5,TRBD1,13,TGTGCCTGGAGCCCAGGGGGCCGTGAGCCCCAGCATTTT,CAWSPGGREPQHF
TRBV3-1/TRBV3-2,.,TRBJ1-5,.,13,TGTGCCAGCAGCAACAGAAACAATCAGCCCCAGCATTTT,CASSNRNNQPQHF
TRBV24-1,.,TRBJ2-1,.,16,TGTGCCACCAGTGATTCCACAGGGTTCCCCTACAATGAGCAGTTCTTC,CATSDSTGFPYNEQFF
TRBV20-1,.,TRBJ2-5,.,11,TGCAGTGTCGGGGTAGGAGAGACCCAGTACTTC,CSVGVGETQYF
TRBV18,once,TRBJ2-7,TRBD1,13,TGTGCCAGCTCACCGGGGACAGGGGGTGAGCAGTACTTC,CASSPGTGGEQYF
TRBV28,few,TRBJ1-2,.,16,TGTGCCAGCACCCTTAAGGGGTGGGGGCAGGACTATGGCTACACCTTC,CASTLKGWGQDYGYTF
TRBV5-4,.,TRBJ1-1,.,15,TGTGCCAGCAGCCCCGCCGGACTATTGAACACTGAAGCTTTCTTT,CASSPAGLLNTEAFF
TRBV28,once,TRBJ1-5,.,15,TGTGCCAGCAGTTTAAGTCTCGGGGGGCTTCAGCCCCAGCATTTT,CASSLSLGGLQPQHF
TRBV5-1,once,TRBJ1-3,.,16,TGCGCCAGCAGCCTAGCTGGGACGGCCGGGGGACTGGGCATATATTTT,CASSLAGTAGGLGIYF
TRBV5-4,.,TRBJ1-2,TRBD1,14,TGTGCCAGCAGCTTGTCTGGAGGGGGCCAGGGCTACACCTTC,CASSLSGGGQGYTF
TRBV5-1,.,TRBJ2-7,.,16,TGCGCCAGCAGCTTGGATTCGGCAGTACTAGCCTACGAGCAGTACTTC,CASSLDSAVLAYEQYF
TRBV4-3,.,TRBJ2-5,TRBD1,15,TGCGCCAGCAGCAAGGACAGGGGGGAAGTTGAGACCCAGTACTTC,CASSKDRGEVETQYF
TRBV5-8,.,TRBJ1-2,.,17,TGTGCCAGCAGCTTCGATGAAGATAGCGGGAGGCGATATGGCTACACCTTC,CASSFDEDSGRRYGYTF
TRBV6-5,.,TRBJ1-5,.,13,TGTGCCAGCAGTACTCGTAGCAATCAGCCCCAGCATTTT,CASSTRSNQPQHF
TRBV28,.,TRBJ2-7,TRBD2,16,TGTGCCAGCAGTTCCCCTCAGGCTAGCGGGAGCTACGAGCAGTACTTC,CASSSPQASGSYEQYF
TRBV6-5,.,TRBJ2-7,TRBD1,15,TGTGCCAGCAGTTCCTCCGGGACAGGGGCGCGAGAGCAGTACTTC,CASSSSGTGAREQYF
TRBV3-1/TRBV3-2,.,TRBJ1-4,.,14,TGTGCCAGCAGCCTTGAGGGGGCTAATGAAAAACTGTTTTTT,CASSLEGANEKLFF
TRBV5-1,.,TRBJ2-3,.,14,TGCGCCAGCAGCTTGGGAGACGGTCGGGGTACGCAGTATTTT,CASSLGDGRGTQYF
TRBV3-1/TRBV3-2,.,TRBJ1-2,.,14,TGTGCCAGCAGCCCCTGGGGAGGGTGGAATGGCTACACCTTC,CASSPWGGWNGYTF
TRBV7-2,.,TRBJ1-2,.,15,TGTGCCAGCAGCCCCGGCCCCGGGGGTAACTATGGCTACACCTTC,CASSPGPGGNYGYTF
TRBV28,.,TRBJ2-7,.,16,TGTGCCAGCAGTACCCTTGAAGGGGTAGGTCCCTACGAGCAGTACTTC,CASSTLEGVGPYEQYF
TRBV7-2,.,TRBJ2-7,.,15,TGTGCCAGCAGCTTCGCAGGGGGAGGAACCTACGAGCAGTACTTC,CASSFAGGGTYEQYF
TRBV20-1,few,TRBJ2-7,.,11,TGCAGTGCGGCGGGAACTTACGAGCAGTACTTC,CSAAGTYEQYF
TRBV20-1,.,TRBJ2-4,.,10,TGCAGTGCACCTAGAAACATTCAGTACTTC,CSAPRNIQYF
TRBV27,.,TRBJ2-5,.,16,TGTGCCAGCAGTTTAGGGTCAGGGGCCATCCAAGAGACCCAGTACTTC,CASSLGSGAIQETQYF
TRBV7-9,.,TRBJ2-7,TRBD1,17,TGTGCCAGCAGCTATACTTTGGGACAGGGATACTCCTACGAGCAGTACTTC,CASSYTLGQGYSYEQYF
TRBV6-5,.,TRBJ1-3,.,15,TGTGCCAGCACCTCGGCGGGGAGCTCTGGAAACACCATATATTTT,CASTSAGSSGNTIYF